The 8 T cell receptor beta chains listed next were all sequenced from one sample in a study of human T cells and chemical hapten exposure. MiXCR was run by TCRdb on the RACE reads, yielding one entry per CDR3 protein. The sample has 95,000 to 150,000 distinct CDR3 sequences; roughly 12% are singletons. Time point in this sample: patch test 3, about 24 weeks after DPC sensitization. Treatment: therapeutic diphenylcyclopropenone sensitization with weekly scalp DPC. The input for sequencing was whole blood, taken in connection with sensitization to the hapten diphenylcyclopropenone (DPC). The source of these receptors is a woman aged 50 to 65 with alopecia areata. Some clones in this sample may be carry-over from other donors' samples.

The chain employs TRBV2 and TRBJ2-3, with D perhaps matching TRBD2 (6 bases). CDR3 length: 15 residues. Trimming stripped 4 bases from V and 1 base from J, with 12 bases between. In germline, CDR1 is SNHLY, CDR2 FYNNEI. CDR3 nucleotide sequence: TGTGCCAGCAGTGCCACTAGCCGGGGCACAGATACGCAGTATTTT. Translated, it gives CASSATSRGTDTQYF.

This clonotype was seen repeatedly, ten times or more. This chain connects TRBV10-3 to TRBJ2-2; D gene ambiguous. The V end was cut by 6 bases, the J end by 3 bases, with 2 bases between. In germline, CDR1 is ENHRY, CDR2 SYGVKD. CDR3 length equals 11 residues. The CDR3 DNA reads as TGTGCCATCAGGGACACCGGGGAGCTGTTTTTT. Amino acids: CAIRDTGELFF.

This chain links TRBV2 with TRBJ2-4, with TRBD1 matching 9 bases. J gave up 9 bases and V 5 bases, and 14 bases lay outside the gene matches. The CDR3 is 16 residues long. Germline CDR1 SNHLY, CDR2 FYNNEI. The CDR3 DNA sequence: TGTGCCAGCAGTATAAACCAACAGGGGGCCAGCGGCATTCAGTACTTC. As protein: CASSINQQGASGIQYF.

The J gene is TRBJ2-6, the V gene TRBV18; D remains unclear. Germline V gene sequence: CDR1 KGHSH, CDR2 LQKENI. CDR3 length: 14 amino acids. Trimming took off 10 bases at V and 4 bases at J, with 14 bases between the two ends. The CDR3 sequence: CATLPKTGANVLTF. CDR3 coding DNA: TGTGCCACCCTCCCCAAAACCGGGGCCAACGTCCTGACTTTC.

CDR3 sequence: CASSPQQETQYF. The CDR3 nucleotides read TGTGCCAGCAGTCCACAGCAAGAGACCCAGTACTTC. V and J are TRBV12-3 or TRBV12-4 and TRBJ2-5; no clear D. There are 12 residues in the CDR3. V shed 5 bases and J shed 2 bases, with 6 bases lying between them.

There are a few counts of this clonotype. The rearrangement joins TRBV7-9 to TRBJ1-1; D is unclear. This CDR3 is 15 amino acids long. Germline CDR1 reads SEHNR; CDR2 reads FQNEAQ (reference sequence). V was trimmed by 1 base and J by 0 bases, leaving 9 bases between them. This CDR3 reads CASSLESGMNTEAFF. CDR3 nucleotide sequence: TGTGCCAGCAGCTTAGAAAGCGGTATGAACACTGAAGCTTTCTTT.

This clonotype was detected many times. The chain is built from TRBV3-1 and TRBJ2-1; D is possibly TRBD2 (5 bases). Trimming cost V 4 bases and J 9 bases, with 13 bases left between them. CDR1 is LGHDT, CDR2 YNNKEL, per germline (reference sequence). The CDR3 totals 13 residues. CDR3 coding DNA: TGTGCCAGCAGCCCCGGACTGAGCGGTGAGCAGTTCTTC. This codes for CASSPGLSGEQFF.

CDR3 amino acids: CASSFGTGVGPQHF. DNA of the CDR3: TGTGCCAGCAGCTTTGGGACAGGGGTTGGGCCCCAGCATTTT. The chain uses TRBV7-6 and TRBJ1-5; 10 positions agree with TRBD1. Looked up from germline, CDR1 is SGHVS and CDR2 is FNYEAQ. The CDR3 loop spans 14 amino acids. V was pared by 3 bases and J by 9 bases, with 5 bases of the junction left unmatched.